This TCR beta chain comes out of a study of T cell repertoires in cytomegalovirus infection. Study results and limitations: CMV-specific TCR beta clonotypes restricted by HLA-C were the ones dominating the ex vivo response.

In this sample, this clonotype turned up a few times. What it binds is not known. The V end lost 6 bases, the J end lost 4 bases, and 18 bases lay between the germline ends. Per the germline V gene, CDR1 is SGHVS and CDR2 is FNYEAQ. The CDR3 has 15 residues. TCRdb ran MiXCR on the reads and lists one entry per CDR3 protein. The sample lists more than 200,000 distinct CDR3 sequences, over 8% seen once, with roughly 15% in the top ten. This clonotype was obtained from a human donor in good health (CMV status not recorded). Some clones in this sample may be carry-over from other donors' samples. The V call is TRBV7-6, the J call TRBJ1-2; D uncertain. The sample taken for sequencing was PBMCs. In nucleotides, the CDR3 is TGTGCCAGCAGAGGCAGTAGTTCGTCTGGCTATGGCTACACCTTC. As protein: CASRGSSSSGYGYTF.